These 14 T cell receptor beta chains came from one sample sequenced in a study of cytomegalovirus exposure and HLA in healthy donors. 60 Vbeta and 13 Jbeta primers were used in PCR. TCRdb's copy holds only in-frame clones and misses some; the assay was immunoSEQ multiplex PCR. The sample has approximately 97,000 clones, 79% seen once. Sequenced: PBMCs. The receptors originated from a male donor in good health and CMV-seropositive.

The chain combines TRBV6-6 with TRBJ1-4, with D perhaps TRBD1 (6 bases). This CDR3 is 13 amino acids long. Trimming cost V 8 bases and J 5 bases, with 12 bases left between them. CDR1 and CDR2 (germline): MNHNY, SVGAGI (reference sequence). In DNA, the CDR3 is TGTGCCAGCCGCTGGGGGCGGAATGAAAAACTGTTTTTT. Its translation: CASRWGRNEKLFF.

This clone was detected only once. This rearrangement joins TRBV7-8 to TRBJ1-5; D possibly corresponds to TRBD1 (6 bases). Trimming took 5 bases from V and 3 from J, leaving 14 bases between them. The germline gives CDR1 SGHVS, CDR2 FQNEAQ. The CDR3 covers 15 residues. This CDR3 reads CASSRSGQINQPQHF. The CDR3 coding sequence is TGTGCCAGCAGCAGATCCGGACAGATCAATCAGCCCCAGCATTTT.

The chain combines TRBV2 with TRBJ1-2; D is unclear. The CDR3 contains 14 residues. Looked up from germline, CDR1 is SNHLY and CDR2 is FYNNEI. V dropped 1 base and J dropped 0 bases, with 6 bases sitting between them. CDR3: CASSEGESNYGYTF. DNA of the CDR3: TGTGCCAGCAGTGAAGGCGAATCTAACTATGGCTACACCTTC.

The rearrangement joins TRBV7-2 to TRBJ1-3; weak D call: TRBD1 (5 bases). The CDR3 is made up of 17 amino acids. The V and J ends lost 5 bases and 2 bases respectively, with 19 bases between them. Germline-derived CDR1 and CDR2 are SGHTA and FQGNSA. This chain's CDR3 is CASSLSSPEGPGNTIYF. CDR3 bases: TGTGCCAGCAGCCTTTCCAGTCCGGAGGGGCCTGGAAACACCATATATTTT.

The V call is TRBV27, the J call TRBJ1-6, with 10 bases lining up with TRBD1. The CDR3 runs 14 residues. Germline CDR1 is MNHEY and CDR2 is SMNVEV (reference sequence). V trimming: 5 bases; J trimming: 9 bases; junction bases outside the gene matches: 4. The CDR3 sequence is CASSPGQGSSPLHF. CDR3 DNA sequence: TGTGCCAGCAGTCCGGGACAGGGGAGTTCACCCCTCCACTTT.

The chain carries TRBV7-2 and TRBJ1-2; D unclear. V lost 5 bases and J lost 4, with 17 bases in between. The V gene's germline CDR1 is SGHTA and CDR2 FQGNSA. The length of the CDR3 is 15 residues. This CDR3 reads CASSLQAYWFYGYTF. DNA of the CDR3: TGTGCCAGCAGCCTCCAGGCCTATTGGTTCTATGGCTACACCTTC.

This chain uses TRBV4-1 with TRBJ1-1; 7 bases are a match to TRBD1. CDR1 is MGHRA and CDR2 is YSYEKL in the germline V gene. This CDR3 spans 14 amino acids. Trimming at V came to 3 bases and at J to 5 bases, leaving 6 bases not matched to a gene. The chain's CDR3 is CASSHRQGRTEAFF. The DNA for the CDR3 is TGCGCCAGCAGCCACCGACAGGGAAGGACTGAAGCTTTCTTT.

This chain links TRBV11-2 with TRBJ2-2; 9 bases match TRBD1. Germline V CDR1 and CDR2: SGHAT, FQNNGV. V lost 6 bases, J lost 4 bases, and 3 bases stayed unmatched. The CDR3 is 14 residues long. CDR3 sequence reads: CASSQQGATGELFF. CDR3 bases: TGTGCCAGCAGTCAACAGGGGGCCACCGGGGAGCTGTTTTTT.

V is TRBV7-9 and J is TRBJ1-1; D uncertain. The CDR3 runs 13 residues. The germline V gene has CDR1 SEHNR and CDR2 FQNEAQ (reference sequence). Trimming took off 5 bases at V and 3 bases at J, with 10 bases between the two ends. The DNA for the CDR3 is TGTGCCAGCAGCCGTCTACGGGACACTGAAGCTTTCTTT. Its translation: CASSRLRDTEAFF.

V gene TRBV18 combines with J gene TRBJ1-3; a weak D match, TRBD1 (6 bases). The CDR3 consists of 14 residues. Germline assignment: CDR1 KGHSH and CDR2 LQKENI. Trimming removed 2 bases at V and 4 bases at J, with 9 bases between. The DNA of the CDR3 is TGTGCCAGCTCACCAACAGGGTTCGGAAACACCATATATTTT. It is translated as CASSPTGFGNTIYF.

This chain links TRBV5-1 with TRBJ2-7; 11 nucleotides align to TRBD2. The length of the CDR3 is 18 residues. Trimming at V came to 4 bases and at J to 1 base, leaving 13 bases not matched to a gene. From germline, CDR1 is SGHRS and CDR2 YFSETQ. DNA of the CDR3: TGCGCCAGCAGCCCGACGGCGACTAGCGGGGTATCATCCTACGAGCAGTACTTC. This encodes CASSPTATSGVSSYEQYF. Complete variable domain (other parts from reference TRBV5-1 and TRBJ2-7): KAGVTQTPRYLIKTRGQQVTLSCSPISGHRSVSWYQQTPGQGLQFLFEYFSETQRNKGNFPGRFSGRQFSNSRSEMNVSTLELGDSALYLCASSPTATSGVSSYEQYFGPGTRLTVT.

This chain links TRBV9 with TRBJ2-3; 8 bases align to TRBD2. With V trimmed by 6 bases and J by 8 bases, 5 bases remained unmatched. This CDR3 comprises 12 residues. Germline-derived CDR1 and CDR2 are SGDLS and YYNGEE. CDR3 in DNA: TGTGCCAGCACCCCGGGGGGGGGTACGCAGTATTTT. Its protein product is CASTPGGGTQYF.

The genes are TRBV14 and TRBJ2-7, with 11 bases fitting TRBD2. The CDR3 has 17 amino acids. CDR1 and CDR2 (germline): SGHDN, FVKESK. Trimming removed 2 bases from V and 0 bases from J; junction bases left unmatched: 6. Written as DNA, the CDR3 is TGTGCCAGCAGCCAACTTGCTAGCGGGGGGCTCTCCTACGAGCAGTACTTC. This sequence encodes CASSQLASGGLSYEQYF.

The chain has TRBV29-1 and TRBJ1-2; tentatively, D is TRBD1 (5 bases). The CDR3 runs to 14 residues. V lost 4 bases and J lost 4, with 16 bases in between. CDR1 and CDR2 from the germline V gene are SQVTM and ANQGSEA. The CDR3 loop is CSVVGRQGPYGYTF. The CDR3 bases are TGCAGCGTTGTTGGCCGCCAGGGTCCCTATGGCTACACCTTC.